This TCR beta chain was captured by sequencing in a study of CD8 T cells in Susac syndrome. Study-level background: Patients with Susac syndrome were therapy-naive, on corticosteroids, or on intravenous immunoglobulin alone at blood draw.

General study results and limits: Susac CD8+ clonal expansion peaked in TEMRA cells and active patients.

Germline V gene lookup returns CDR1 DFQATT and CDR2 SNEGSKA (reference sequence). This CDR3 is 13 amino acids long. V was trimmed by 1 base and J by 4 bases, leaving 8 bases between them. Random hexamers were used to reverse transcribe about 0.5 to 1 ug of RNA. Across 54 Vbeta and 13 Jbeta, immunoSEQ multiplex PCR amplified TCR beta CDR3. TCRdb re-analysed the immunoSEQ multiplex PCR reads in MiXCR, keeping a single row per CDR3 protein. This sample yields about 100,000 distinct CDR3 sequences, of which around 95% are seen a single time; more than 0.3% belongs to the top ten. With respect to this clonotype: Its matching antigen is unknown.

TCR beta sequencing was performed on blood CD8+ and CD4+ T cells. The receptor was derived from a human donor with Susac syndrome. Material for sequencing was CD8+ T cells from PBMCs. The J gene is TRBJ2-1, the V gene TRBV20-1; D is unresolved. The CDR3 coding sequence is TGCAGTGCTAGAGGTGCAACATACAATGAGCAGTTCTTC. Translating gives CSARGATYNEQFF.